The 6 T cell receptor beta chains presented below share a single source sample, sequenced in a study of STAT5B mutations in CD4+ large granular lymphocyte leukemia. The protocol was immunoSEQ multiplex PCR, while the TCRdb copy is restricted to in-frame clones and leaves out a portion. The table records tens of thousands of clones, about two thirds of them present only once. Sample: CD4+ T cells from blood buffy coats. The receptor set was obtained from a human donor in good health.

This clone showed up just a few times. DNA of the CDR3: TGTGCCAGTAGCGGGACAGGGGGCTCTGAAGCTTTCTTT. It yields the protein CASSGTGGSEAFF. This chain uses TRBV19 with TRBJ1-1; 12 bases align to TRBD1. Germline loops: CDR1 LNHDA, CDR2 SQIVND (reference sequence). V lost 6 bases, J lost 6 bases, and 2 bases stayed unmatched. This CDR3 contains 13 residues.

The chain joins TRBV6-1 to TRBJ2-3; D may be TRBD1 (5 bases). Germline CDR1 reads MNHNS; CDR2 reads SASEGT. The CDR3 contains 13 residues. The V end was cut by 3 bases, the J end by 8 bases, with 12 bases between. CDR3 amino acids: CASSESWGGTQYF. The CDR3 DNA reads TGTGCCAGCAGTGAGTCTTGGGGCGGTACGCAGTATTTT.

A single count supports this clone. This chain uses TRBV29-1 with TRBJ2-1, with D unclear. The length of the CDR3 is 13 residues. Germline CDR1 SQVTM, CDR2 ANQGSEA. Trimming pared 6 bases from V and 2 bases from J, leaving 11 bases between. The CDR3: CSVPAPAYNEQFF. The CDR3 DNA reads TGCAGCGTACCGGCACCCGCCTACAATGAGCAGTTCTTC.

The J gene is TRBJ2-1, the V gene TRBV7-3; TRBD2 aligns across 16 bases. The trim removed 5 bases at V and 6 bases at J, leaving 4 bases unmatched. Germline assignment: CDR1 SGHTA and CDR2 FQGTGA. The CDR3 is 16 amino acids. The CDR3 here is CASSRGLAGGVNEQFF. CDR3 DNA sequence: TGTGCCAGCAGCAGGGGACTAGCGGGGGGGGTCAATGAGCAGTTCTTC.

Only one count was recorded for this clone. CDR3 sequence: CASRRTDGSYEQYF. The CDR3 DNA follows: TGTGCCAGCAGACGGACAGATGGCTCCTACGAGCAGTACTTC. V and J are TRBV6-1 and TRBJ2-7, with D tentatively TRBD1 (6 bases). Germline CDR1 and CDR2: MNHNS and SASEGT. CDR3 size: 14 residues. V gave up 6 bases and J gave up 0 bases, with 12 bases separating them.

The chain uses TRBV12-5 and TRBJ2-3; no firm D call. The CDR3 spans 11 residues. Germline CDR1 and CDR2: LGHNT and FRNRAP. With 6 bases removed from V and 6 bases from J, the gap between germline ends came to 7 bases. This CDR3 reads CASGPQDTQYF. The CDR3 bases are TGTGCTAGTGGCCCACAGGATACGCAGTATTTT.